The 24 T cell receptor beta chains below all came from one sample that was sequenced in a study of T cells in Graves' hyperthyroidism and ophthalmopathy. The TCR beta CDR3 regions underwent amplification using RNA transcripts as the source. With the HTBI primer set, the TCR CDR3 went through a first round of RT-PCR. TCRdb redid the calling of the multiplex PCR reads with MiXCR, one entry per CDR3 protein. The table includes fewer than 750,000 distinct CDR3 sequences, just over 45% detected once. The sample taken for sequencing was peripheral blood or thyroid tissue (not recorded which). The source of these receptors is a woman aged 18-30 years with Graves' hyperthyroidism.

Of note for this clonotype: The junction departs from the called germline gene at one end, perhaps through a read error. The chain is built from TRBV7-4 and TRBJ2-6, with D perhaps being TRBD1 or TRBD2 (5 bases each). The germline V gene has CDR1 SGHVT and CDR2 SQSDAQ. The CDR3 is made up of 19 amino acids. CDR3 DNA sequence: TGTGCTAGCAGCTTAGCATCCCCCGGGACCTACTCTGGGGCCAACGTCCTGACTTTC. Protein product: CASSLASPGTYSGANVLTF. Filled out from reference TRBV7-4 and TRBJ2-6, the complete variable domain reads GAGVSQSPRYKVAKRGRDVALRCDSISGHVTLYWYRQTLGQGSEVLTYSQSDAQRDKSGRPSGRFSAERPERSVSTLKIQRTEQGDSAVYLCASSLASPGTYSGANVLTFGAGSRLTVL.

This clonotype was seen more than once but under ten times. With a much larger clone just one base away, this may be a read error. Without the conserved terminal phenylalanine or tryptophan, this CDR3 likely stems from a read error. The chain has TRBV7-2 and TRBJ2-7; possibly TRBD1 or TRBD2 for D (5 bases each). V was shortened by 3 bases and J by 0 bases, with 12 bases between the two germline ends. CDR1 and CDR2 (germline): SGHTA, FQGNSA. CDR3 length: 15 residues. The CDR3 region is CASSFRDLTSYEQYL. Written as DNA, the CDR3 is TGTGCCAGCAGCTTTAGGGACCTTACCTCCTACGAGCAGTACCTC.

In DNA, the CDR3 is TGTGCCAGTGCTAGCCCGGGGATGGGCGAGCAGTACTTC. It encodes CASASPGMGEQYF. The chain links TRBV7-2 to TRBJ2-7; possible D gene TRBD2, 5 bases. Germline lookup yields CDR1 SGHTA and CDR2 FQGNSA. V was clipped by 9 bases and J by 6 bases, with 18 bases between them. This CDR3 has 13 amino acids.

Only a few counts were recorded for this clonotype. This chain's CDR3 is CASSQGGSGNSPLHF. DNA of the CDR3: TGCGCCAGCAGCCAGGGTGGGAGTGGGAATTCACCCCTCCACTTT. This rearrangement joins TRBV4-1 to TRBJ1-6; D is unclear. There are 15 residues in the CDR3. Trimming took off 3 bases at V and 7 bases at J, with 13 bases between the two ends. Germline assignment: CDR1 MGHRA and CDR2 YSYEKL.

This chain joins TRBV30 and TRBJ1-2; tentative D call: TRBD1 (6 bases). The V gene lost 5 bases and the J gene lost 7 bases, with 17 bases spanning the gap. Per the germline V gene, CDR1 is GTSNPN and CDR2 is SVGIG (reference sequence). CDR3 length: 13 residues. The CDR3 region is CAWAGRGGGGYTF. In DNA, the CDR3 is TGTGCCTGGGCTGGCAGGGGCGGTGGTGGCTACACCTTC. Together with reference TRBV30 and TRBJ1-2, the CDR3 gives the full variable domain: SQTIHQWPATLVQPVGSPLSLECTVEGTSNPNLYWYRQAAGRGLQLLFYSVGIGQISSEVPQNLSASRPQDRQFILSSKKLLLSDSGFYLCAWAGRGGGGYTFGSGTRLTVV.

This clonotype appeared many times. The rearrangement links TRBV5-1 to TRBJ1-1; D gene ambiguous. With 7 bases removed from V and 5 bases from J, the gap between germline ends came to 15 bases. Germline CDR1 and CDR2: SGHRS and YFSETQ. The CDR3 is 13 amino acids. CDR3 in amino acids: CASAPAVRTEAFF. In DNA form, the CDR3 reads TGCGCCAGCGCCCCGGCGGTTCGAACTGAAGCTTTCTTT.

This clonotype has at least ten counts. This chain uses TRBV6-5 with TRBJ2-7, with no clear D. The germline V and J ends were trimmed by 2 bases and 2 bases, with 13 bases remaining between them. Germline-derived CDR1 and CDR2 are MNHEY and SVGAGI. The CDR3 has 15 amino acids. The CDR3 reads CASSYHGLLTYEQYF. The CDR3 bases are TGTGCCAGCAGTTACCATGGCCTTCTGACCTACGAGCAGTACTTC.

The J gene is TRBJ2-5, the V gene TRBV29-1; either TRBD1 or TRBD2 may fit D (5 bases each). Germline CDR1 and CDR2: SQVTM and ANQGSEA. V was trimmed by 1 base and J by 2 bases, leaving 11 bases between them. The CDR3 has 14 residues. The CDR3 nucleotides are TGCAGCGTTGAAGTTGGGGGACCTCAAGAGACCCAGTACTTC. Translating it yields CSVEVGGPQETQYF.

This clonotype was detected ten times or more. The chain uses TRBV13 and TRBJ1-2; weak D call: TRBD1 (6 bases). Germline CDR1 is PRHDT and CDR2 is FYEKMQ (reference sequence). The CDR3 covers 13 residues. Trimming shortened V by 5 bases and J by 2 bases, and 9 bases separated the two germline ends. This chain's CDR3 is CASSAGTNYGYTF. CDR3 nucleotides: TGTGCCAGCAGCGCCGGGACAAACTATGGCTACACCTTC.

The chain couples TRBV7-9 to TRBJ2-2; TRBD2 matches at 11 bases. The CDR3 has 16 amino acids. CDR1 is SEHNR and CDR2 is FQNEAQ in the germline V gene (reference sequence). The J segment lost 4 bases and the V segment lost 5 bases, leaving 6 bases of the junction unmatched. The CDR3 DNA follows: TGTGCCAGCAGCCCAACTAGCGGGAGTCTCACCGGGGAGCTGTTTTTT. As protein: CASSPTSGSLTGELFF.

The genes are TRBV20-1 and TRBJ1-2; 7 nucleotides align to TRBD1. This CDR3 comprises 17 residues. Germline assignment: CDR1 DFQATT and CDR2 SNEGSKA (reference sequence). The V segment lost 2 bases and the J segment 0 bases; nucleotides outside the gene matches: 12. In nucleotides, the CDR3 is TGCAGTGCTAGACAGGGGGGCTCCTTTCTGTCTAACTATGGCTACACCTTC. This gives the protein CSARQGGSFLSNYGYTF.

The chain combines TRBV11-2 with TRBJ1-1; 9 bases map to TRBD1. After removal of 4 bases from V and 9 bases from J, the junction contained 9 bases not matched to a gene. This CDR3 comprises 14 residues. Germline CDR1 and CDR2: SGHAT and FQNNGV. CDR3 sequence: CASSCRDREIQAFF. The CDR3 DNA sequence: TGTGCCAGCAGCTGTAGGGACAGGGAAATTCAAGCTTTCTTT. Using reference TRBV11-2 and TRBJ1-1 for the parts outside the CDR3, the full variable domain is EAGVAQSPRYKIIEKRQSVAFWCNPISGHATLYWYQQILGQGPKLLIQFQNNGVVDDSQLPKDRFSAERLKGVDSTLKIQPAKLEDSAVYLCASSCRDREIQAFFGQGTRLTVV.

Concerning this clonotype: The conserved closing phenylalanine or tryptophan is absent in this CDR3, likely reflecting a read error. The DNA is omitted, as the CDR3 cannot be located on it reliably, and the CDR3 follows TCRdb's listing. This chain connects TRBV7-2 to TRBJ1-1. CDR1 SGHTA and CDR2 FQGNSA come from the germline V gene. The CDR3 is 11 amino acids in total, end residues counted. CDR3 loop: CASSLGRGANY.

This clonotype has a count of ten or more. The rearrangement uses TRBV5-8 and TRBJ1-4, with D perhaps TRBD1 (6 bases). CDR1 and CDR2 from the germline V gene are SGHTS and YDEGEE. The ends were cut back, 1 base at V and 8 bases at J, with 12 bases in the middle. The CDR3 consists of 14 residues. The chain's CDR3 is CASSLWGAGEKLFF. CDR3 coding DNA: TGTGCCAGCAGCTTGTGGGGGGCTGGCGAAAAACTGTTTTTT. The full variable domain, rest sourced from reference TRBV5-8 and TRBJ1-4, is EAGVTQSPTHLIKTRGQQATLRCSPISGHTSVYWYQQALGLGLQFLLWYDEGEERNRGNFPPRFSGRQFPNYSSELNVNALELEDSALYLCASSLWGAGEKLFFGSGTQLSVL.

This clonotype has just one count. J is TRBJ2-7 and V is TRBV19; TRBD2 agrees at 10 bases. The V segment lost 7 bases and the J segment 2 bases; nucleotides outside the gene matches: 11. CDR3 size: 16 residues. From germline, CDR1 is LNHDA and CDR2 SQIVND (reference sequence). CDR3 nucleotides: TGTGCCAGTACCGCCGCTAGCGGGAGTGAGGCCTACGAGCAGTACTTC. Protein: CASTAASGSEAYEQYF.

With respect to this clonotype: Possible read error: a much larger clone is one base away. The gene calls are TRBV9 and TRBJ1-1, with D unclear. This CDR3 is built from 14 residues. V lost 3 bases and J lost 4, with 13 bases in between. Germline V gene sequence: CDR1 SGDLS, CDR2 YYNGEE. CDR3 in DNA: TGTGCCAGCAGCGCACTAACAGAGAGCACTGAAGCTTTCTTT. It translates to CASSALTESTEAFF. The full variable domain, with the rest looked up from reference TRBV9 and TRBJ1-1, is DSGVTQTPKHLITATGQRVTLRCSPRSGDLSVYWYQQSLDQGLQFLIQYYNGEERAKGNILERFSAQQFPDLHSELNLSSLELGDSALYFCASSALTESTEAFFGQGTRLTVV.

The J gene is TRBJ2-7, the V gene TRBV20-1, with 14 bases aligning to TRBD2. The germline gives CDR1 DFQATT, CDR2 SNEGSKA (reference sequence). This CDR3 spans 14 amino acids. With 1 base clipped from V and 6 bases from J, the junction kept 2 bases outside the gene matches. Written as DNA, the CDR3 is TGCAGTGCTAGAGGACTAGCGGGAGGGGTCGAGCAGTACTTC. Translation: CSARGLAGGVEQYF.

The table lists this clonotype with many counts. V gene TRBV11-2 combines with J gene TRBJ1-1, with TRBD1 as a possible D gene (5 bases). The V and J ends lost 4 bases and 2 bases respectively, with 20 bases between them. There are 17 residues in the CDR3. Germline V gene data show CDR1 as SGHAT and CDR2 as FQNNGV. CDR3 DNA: TGTGCCAGCAGCTCCCAATTAGGGGCAGGAACCAACACTGAAGCTTTCTTT. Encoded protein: CASSSQLGAGTNTEAFF.

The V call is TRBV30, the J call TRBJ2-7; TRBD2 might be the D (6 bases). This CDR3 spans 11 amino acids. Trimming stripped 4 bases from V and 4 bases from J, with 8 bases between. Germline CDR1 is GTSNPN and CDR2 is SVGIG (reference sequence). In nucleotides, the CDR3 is TGTGCCTGGACGGAGGGATACGAGCAGTACTTC. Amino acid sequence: CAWTEGYEQYF.

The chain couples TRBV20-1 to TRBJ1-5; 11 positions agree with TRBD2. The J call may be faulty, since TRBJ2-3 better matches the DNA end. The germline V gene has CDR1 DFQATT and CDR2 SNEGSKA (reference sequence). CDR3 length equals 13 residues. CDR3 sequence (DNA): TGCAGTGCTAGGCTAGCGGGAGGAGATACGCAGTATTTT. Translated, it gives CSARLAGGDTQYF.

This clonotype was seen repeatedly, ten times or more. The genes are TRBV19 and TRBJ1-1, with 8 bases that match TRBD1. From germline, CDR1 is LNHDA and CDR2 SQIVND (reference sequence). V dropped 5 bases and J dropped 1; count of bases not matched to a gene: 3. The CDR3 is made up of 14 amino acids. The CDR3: CASSGRGPNTEAFF. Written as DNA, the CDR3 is TGTGCCAGTAGTGGCAGGGGGCCGAACACTGAAGCTTTCTTT.

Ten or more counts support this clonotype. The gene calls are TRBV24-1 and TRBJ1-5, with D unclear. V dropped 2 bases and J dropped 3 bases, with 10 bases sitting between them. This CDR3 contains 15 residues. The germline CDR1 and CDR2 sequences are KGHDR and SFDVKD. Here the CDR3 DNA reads TGTGCCACCAGTGATTCCTCCGATATCAATCAGCCCCAGCATTTT. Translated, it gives CATSDSSDINQPQHF.

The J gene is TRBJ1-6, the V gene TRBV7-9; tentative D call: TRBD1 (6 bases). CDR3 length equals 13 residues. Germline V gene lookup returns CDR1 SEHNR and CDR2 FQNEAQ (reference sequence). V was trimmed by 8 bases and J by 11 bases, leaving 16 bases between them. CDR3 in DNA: TGTGCCAGCGGCCAGGGGCTCGCGGCACCCCTCCACTTT. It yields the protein CASGQGLAAPLHF.

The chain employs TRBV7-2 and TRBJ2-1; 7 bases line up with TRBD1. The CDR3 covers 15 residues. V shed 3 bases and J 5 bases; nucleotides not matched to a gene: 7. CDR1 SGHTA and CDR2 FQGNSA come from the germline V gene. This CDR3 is CASSFGTDQHNEQFF. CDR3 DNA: TGTGCCAGCAGCTTTGGGACAGACCAACACAATGAGCAGTTCTTC.